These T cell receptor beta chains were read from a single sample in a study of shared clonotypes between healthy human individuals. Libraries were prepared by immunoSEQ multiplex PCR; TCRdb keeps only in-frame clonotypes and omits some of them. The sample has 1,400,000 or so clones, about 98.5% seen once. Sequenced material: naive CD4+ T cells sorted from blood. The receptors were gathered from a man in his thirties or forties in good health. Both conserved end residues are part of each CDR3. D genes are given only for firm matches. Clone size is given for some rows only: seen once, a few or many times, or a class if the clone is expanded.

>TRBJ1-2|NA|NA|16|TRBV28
CASSGSGPGDDYGYTF
TGTGCCAGCAGTGGGTCGGGCCCTGGGGACGACTATGGCTACACCTTC
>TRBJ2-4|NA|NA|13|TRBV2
CASSGGSGNIQYF
TGTGCCAGCAGTGGAGGGAGCGGGAACATTCAGTACTTC
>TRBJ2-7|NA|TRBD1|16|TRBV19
CASRSRGTADSYEQYF
TGTGCCAGTAGAAGTCGTGGGACAGCGGACTCCTACGAGCAGTACTTC
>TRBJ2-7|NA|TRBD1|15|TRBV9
CASSVEPGGSYEQYF
TGTGCCAGCAGCGTAGAGCCAGGGGGCTCCTACGAGCAGTACTTC
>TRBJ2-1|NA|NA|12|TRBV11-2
CASSLDQGPLIF
TGTGCCAGCAGCTTAGATCAGGGCCCCCTAATCTTC
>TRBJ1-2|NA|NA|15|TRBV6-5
CASSYGGNRRDGYTF
TGTGCCAGCAGTTACGGGGGCAATCGGAGGGATGGCTACACCTTC
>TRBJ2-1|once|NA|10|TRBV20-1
CSVYVNEQFF
TGCAGTGTATACGTCAATGAGCAGTTCTTC
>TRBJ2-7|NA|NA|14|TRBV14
CASSQVRGQFEQYF
TGTGCCAGCAGCCAAGTCAGGGGCCAGTTCGAGCAGTACTTC
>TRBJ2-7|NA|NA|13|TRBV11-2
CASSSYRNHEQYF
TGTGCCAGCAGCTCGTACCGAAACCACGAGCAGTACTTC
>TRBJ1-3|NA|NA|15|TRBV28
CASSFIQGSGNTIYF
TGTGCCAGCAGTTTTATCCAGGGCTCTGGAAACACCATATATTTT
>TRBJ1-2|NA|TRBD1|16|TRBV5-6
CASVRYRQGDLYGYTF
TGTGCCAGCGTGAGGTATAGACAGGGGGACCTCTATGGCTACACCTTC
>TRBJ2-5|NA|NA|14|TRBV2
CASSDYPRVETQYF
TGTGCCAGCAGTGACTACCCGAGGGTGGAGACCCAGTACTTC
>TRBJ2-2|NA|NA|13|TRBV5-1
CASSLGVNGELFF
TGCGCCAGCAGCTTGGGGGTTAACGGGGAGCTGTTTTTT
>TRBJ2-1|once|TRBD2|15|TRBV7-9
CASSLVGLAYNEQFF
TGTGCCAGCAGCTTAGTGGGACTAGCGTACAATGAGCAGTTCTTC
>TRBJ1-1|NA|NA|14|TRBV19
CAIGTGGRGTEAFF
TGTGCCATAGGAACTGGAGGACGCGGGACTGAAGCTTTCTTT
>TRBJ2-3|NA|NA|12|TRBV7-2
CASSSRVDTQYF
TGTGCCAGCAGCTCCCGGGTGGATACGCAGTATTTT
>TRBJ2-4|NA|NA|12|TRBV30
CAWRSAKNIQYF
TGTGCCTGGCGTTCTGCCAAAAACATTCAGTACTTC
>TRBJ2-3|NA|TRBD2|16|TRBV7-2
CASSLEASGTGDTQYF
TGTGCCAGCAGCTTAGAGGCTAGCGGGACTGGAGATACGCAGTATTTT
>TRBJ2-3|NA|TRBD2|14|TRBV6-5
CASGTSGGTDTQYF
TGTGCCAGTGGGACTAGCGGGGGCACAGATACGCAGTATTTT
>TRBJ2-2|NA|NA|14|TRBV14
CASSQAWNTGELFF
TGTGCCAGCAGCCAAGCCTGGAACACCGGGGAGCTGTTTTTT
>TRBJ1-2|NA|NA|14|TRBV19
CASSFAGVDYGYTF
TGTGCCAGTAGTTTTGCAGGGGTGGACTATGGCTACACCTTC
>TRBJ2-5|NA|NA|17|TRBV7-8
CASSLDLSPSGQETQYF
TGTGCCAGCAGCTTAGATTTGAGTCCCTCGGGTCAAGAGACCCAGTACTTC
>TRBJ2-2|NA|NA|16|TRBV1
CTSSQDLGRRTGELFF
TGCACCAGCAGCCAAGATCTTGGCAGACGGACCGGGGAGCTGTTTTTT
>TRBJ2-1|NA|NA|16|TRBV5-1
CASSLASASSYNEQFF
TGCGCCAGCAGCTTGGCCTCTGCGAGCTCCTACAATGAGCAGTTCTTC
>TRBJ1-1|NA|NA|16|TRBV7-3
CASSLEGAVLNTEAFF
TGTGCCAGCAGCTTAGAGGGAGCCGTCCTGAACACTGAAGCTTTCTTT
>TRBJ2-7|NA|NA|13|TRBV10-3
CAISGFSSDEQYF
TGTGCCATCAGTGGATTTAGCTCGGACGAGCAGTACTTC
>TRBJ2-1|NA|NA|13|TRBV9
CASSAAGRGEQFF
TGTGCCAGCAGCGCGGCGGGGCGGGGTGAGCAGTTCTTC
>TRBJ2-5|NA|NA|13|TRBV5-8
CASSLGGPGTQYF
TGTGCCAGCAGCTTGGGCGGGCCCGGGACCCAGTACTTC
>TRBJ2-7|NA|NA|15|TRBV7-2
CASSLGGSGPYEQYF
TGTGCCAGCAGCTTAGGTGGTAGCGGACCCTACGAGCAGTACTTC
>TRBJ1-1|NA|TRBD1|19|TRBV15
CATSSFLRDRGFLNTEAFF
TGTGCCACCAGCAGCTTTCTCCGGGACAGGGGATTTTTGAACACTGAAGCTTTCTTT
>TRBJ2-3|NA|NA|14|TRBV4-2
CASSQDFSSPAQYF
TGTGCCAGCAGCCAAGATTTCAGTTCACCCGCGCAGTATTTT
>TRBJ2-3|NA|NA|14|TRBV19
CASSIQLLGDTQYF
TGTGCCAGTAGTATCCAACTTCTAGGAGATACGCAGTATTTT
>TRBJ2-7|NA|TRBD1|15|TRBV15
CATRRRGQGDYEQYF
TGTGCCACCAGGCGAAGGGGACAGGGTGACTACGAGCAGTACTTC
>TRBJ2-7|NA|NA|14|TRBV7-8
CASTPRRAPYEQYF
TGTGCCAGCACCCCCCGCAGGGCGCCCTACGAGCAGTACTTC
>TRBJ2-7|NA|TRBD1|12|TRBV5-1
CASSGQGLEQYF
TGCGCCAGCAGTGGACAGGGCCTCGAGCAGTACTTC
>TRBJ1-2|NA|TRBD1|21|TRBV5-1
CASSLAQGGTAVFRRSYGYTF
TGCGCCAGCAGCTTGGCGCAAGGAGGGACAGCCGTATTCCGGCGGTCGTATGGCTACACCTTC
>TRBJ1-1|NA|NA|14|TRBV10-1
CASSEDSLAPEAFF
TGCGCCAGCAGCGAGGACAGCTTGGCCCCTGAAGCTTTCTTT
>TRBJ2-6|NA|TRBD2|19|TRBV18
CASSLVMTSGNSGANVLTF
TGTGCCAGCTCATTGGTCATGACTAGCGGGAATTCTGGGGCCAACGTCCTGACTTTC
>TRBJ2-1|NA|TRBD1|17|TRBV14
CASSQGLKTGRHNEQFF
TGTGCCAGCAGCCAAGGACTAAAGACAGGGCGGCACAATGAGCAGTTCTTC
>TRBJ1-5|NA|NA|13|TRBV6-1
CASRVRGRDPQHF
TGTGCCAGCCGAGTACGGGGTCGTGATCCCCAGCATTTT
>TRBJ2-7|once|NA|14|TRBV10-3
CAITPARKVHEQYF
TGTGCCATCACCCCCGCCCGGAAGGTCCACGAGCAGTACTTC
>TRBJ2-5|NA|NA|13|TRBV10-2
CASSPPGSETQYF
TGCGCCAGCAGCCCCCCAGGGTCGGAGACCCAGTACTTC